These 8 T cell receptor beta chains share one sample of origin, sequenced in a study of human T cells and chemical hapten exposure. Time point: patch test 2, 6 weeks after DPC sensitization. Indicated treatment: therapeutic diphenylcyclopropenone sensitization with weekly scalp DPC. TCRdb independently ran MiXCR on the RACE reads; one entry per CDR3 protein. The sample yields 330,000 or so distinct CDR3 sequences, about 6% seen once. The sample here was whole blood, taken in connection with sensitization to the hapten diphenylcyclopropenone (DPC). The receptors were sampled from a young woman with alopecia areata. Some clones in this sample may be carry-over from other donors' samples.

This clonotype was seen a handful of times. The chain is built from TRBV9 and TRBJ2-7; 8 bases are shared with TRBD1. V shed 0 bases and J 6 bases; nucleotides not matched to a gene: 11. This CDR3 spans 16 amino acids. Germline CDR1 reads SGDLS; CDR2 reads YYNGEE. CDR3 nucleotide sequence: TGTGCCAGCAGCGTAGCCCCCCCGGACAGGGCTGGCGAGCAGTACTTC. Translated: CASSVAPPDRAGEQYF.

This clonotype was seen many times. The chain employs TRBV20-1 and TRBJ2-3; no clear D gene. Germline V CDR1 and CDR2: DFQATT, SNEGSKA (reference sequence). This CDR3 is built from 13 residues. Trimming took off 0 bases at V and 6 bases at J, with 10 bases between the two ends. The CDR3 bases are TGCAGTGCTAGAGACCCTTTCGGGGATACGCAGTATTTT. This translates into CSARDPFGDTQYF.

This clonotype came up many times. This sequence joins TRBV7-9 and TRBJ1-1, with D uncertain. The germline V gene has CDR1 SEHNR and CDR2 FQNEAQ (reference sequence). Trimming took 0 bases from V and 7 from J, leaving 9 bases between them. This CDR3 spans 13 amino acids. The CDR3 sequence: CASSLAGLIEAFF. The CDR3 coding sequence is TGTGCCAGCAGCTTAGCGGGTCTAATTGAAGCTTTCTTT.

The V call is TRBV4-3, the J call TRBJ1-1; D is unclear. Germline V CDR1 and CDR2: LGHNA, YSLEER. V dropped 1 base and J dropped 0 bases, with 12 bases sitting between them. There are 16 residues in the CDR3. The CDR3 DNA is TGCGCCAGCAGCCAAGGTCCCCCCCCGATGAACACTGAAGCTTTCTTT. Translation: CASSQGPPPMNTEAFF.

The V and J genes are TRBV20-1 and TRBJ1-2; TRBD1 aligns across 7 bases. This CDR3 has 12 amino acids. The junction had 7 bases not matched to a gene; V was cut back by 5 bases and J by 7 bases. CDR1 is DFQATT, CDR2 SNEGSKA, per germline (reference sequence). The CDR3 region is CSAAKGAFGYTF. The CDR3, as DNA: TGCAGTGCTGCTAAGGGGGCATTTGGCTACACCTTC.

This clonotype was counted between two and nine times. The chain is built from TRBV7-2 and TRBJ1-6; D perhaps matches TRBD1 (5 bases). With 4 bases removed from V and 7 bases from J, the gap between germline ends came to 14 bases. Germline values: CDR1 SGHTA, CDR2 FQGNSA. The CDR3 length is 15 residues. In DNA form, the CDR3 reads TGTGCCAGCAGCTCCCAGGGAGGGTCAAATTCACCCCTCCACTTT. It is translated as CASSSQGGSNSPLHF.

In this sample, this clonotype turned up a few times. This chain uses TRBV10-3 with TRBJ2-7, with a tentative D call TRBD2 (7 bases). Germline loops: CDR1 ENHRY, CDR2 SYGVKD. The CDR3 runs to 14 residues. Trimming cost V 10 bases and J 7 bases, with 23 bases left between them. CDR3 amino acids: CATRIGGGTREQYF. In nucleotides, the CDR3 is TGTGCCACCAGGATTGGGGGAGGGACAAGAGAGCAGTACTTC.

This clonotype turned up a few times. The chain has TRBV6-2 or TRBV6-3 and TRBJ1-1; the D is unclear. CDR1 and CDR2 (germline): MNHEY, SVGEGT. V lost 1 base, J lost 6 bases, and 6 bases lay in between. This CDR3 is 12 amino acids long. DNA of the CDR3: TGTGCCAGCAGTTACTTTTTTTCTGAAGCTTTCTTT. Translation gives CASSYFFSEAFF.